Listed below are T cell receptor beta chains from one sample, sequenced in a study of PD-1 blockade in classical Hodgkin lymphoma. Measured with immunoSEQ multiplex PCR; TCRdb has only the in-frame clones, and not every one. The repertoire holds about 98,000 clones, roughly four fifths seen once, with around 17% in the top ten. This specimen consisted of peripheral blood mononuclear cells (PBMCs), obtained before the second cycle of nivolumab. These receptors came from a human donor with classical Hodgkin lymphoma. The CDR3 runs from the conserved cysteine through the conserved F or W. The D gene is left open where the match is weak. Expanded clones are given a class, and other clones once, few, many or no size at all.

abundance: -
v_gene: TRBV6-4
j_gene: TRBJ2-2
d_gene: -
CDR3aa: CASSPRWGGELFF
CDR3nt: TGTGCCAGCAGTCCCCGGTGGGGCGGGGAGCTGTTTTTT

abundance: -
v_gene: TRBV11-2
j_gene: TRBJ1-1
d_gene: -
CDR3aa: CASSIQRDTEAFF
CDR3nt: TGTGCCAGCAGCATCCAAAGGGACACTGAAGCTTTCTTT

abundance: -
v_gene: TRBV4-1
j_gene: TRBJ1-2
d_gene: -
CDR3aa: CASSQDRVGKENYGYTF
CDR3nt: TGCGCCAGCAGCCAAGATCGGGTCGGAAAGGAAAACTATGGCTACACCTTC

abundance: -
v_gene: TRBV14
j_gene: TRBJ2-1
d_gene: TRBD1
CDR3aa: CASSQADRAQQFF
CDR3nt: TGTGCCAGCAGCCAGGCGGACAGGGCCCAGCAGTTCTTC

abundance: -
v_gene: TRBV5-1
j_gene: TRBJ1-3
d_gene: -
CDR3aa: CASSLDQGQGNTIYF
CDR3nt: TGCGCCAGCAGCTTGGATCAGGGGCAAGGAAACACCATATATTTT

abundance: -
v_gene: TRBV5-5
j_gene: TRBJ2-1
d_gene: TRBD2
CDR3aa: CASSLEAGRWGEQFF
CDR3nt: TGTGCCAGCAGCTTAGAAGCGGGAAGGTGGGGTGAGCAGTTCTTC

abundance: -
v_gene: TRBV7-9
j_gene: TRBJ1-1
d_gene: -
CDR3aa: CASSLTLQEAFF
CDR3nt: TGTGCCAGCAGCCTTACGCTGCAGGAAGCTTTCTTT

abundance: few
v_gene: TRBV19
j_gene: TRBJ1-2
d_gene: TRBD1
CDR3aa: CASTPETGGFNYGYTF
CDR3nt: TGTGCCAGTACCCCTGAGACAGGGGGTTTCAACTATGGCTACACCTTC

abundance: -
v_gene: TRBV15
j_gene: TRBJ2-1
d_gene: TRBD2
CDR3aa: CATSREAAGVHNEQFF
CDR3nt: TGTGCCACCAGCAGAGAGGCAGCGGGAGTCCACAATGAGCAGTTCTTC

abundance: -
v_gene: TRBV10-3
j_gene: TRBJ1-4
d_gene: -
CDR3aa: CAISEGAAANEKLFF
CDR3nt: TGTGCCATCAGTGAGGGGGCAGCAGCTAATGAAAAACTGTTTTTT

abundance: -
v_gene: TRBV29-1
j_gene: TRBJ2-7
d_gene: -
CDR3aa: CSVAPPGTYEQYF
CDR3nt: TGCAGCGTTGCCCCCCCAGGTACTTACGAGCAGTACTTC

abundance: -
v_gene: TRBV28
j_gene: TRBJ2-7
d_gene: -
CDR3aa: CASSFSGVYEQYF
CDR3nt: TGTGCCAGCAGTTTCTCCGGGGTCTACGAGCAGTACTTC

abundance: -
v_gene: TRBV5-1
j_gene: TRBJ1-2
d_gene: -
CDR3aa: CASSLGQNYGYTF
CDR3nt: TGCGCCAGCAGCTTAGGACAGAACTATGGCTACACCTTC

abundance: -
v_gene: TRBV7-3
j_gene: TRBJ2-7
d_gene: -
CDR3aa: CVWVRPGQKIYEQYF
CDR3nt: TGTGTCTGGGTAAGGCCGGGCCAAAAAATCTACGAGCAGTACTTC

abundance: -
v_gene: TRBV6-6
j_gene: TRBJ1-4
d_gene: -
CDR3aa: CASSWGRATNEKLFF
CDR3nt: TGTGCCAGCAGCTGGGGACGGGCAACTAATGAAAAACTGTTTTTT

abundance: -
v_gene: TRBV2
j_gene: TRBJ2-7
d_gene: -
CDR3aa: CASFPTAVPYEQYF
CDR3nt: TGTGCCAGCTTCCCAACCGCAGTTCCCTACGAGCAGTACTTC

abundance: -
v_gene: TRBV28
j_gene: TRBJ1-4
d_gene: -
CDR3aa: CASSPPLGDEKLFF
CDR3nt: TGTGCCAGCAGTCCACCGTTGGGGGATGAAAAACTGTTTTTT

abundance: -
v_gene: TRBV21-1
j_gene: TRBJ2-7
d_gene: -
CDR3aa: CASSPYRGRGVDEQYF
CDR3nt: TGTGCCAGCAGCCCGTACAGGGGGCGAGGTGTCGACGAGCAGTACTTC

abundance: -
v_gene: TRBV19
j_gene: TRBJ1-1
d_gene: -
CDR3aa: CASSGYTEAFF
CDR3nt: TGTGCCAGTAGTGGTTACACTGAAGCTTTCTTT

abundance: -
v_gene: TRBV5-4
j_gene: TRBJ2-2
d_gene: TRBD2
CDR3aa: CASSKGGTSGATGELFF
CDR3nt: TGTGCCAGCTCGAAGGGGGGGACTAGCGGTGCCACCGGGGAGCTGTTTTTT

abundance: -
v_gene: TRBV6-6
j_gene: TRBJ2-5
d_gene: TRBD2
CDR3aa: CASSYGTSGLQETQYF
CDR3nt: TGTGCCAGCAGTTACGGGACTAGCGGGCTTCAAGAGACCCAGTACTTC

abundance: few
v_gene: TRBV7-3
j_gene: TRBJ2-1
d_gene: TRBD2
CDR3aa: CASSLALAGYNEQFF
CDR3nt: TGTGCCAGCAGCTTAGCCCTAGCGGGCTACAATGAGCAGTTCTTC

abundance: -
v_gene: TRBV10-3
j_gene: TRBJ1-4
d_gene: -
CDR3aa: CAISEGREKLFF
CDR3nt: TGTGCCATCAGTGAGGGAAGGGAAAAACTGTTTTTT

abundance: -
v_gene: TRBV7-9
j_gene: TRBJ1-2
d_gene: -
CDR3aa: CASSSSGSNLNYGYTF
CDR3nt: TGTGCCAGCAGCTCGTCCGGGTCCAATTTGAACTATGGCTACACCTTC

abundance: -
v_gene: TRBV19
j_gene: TRBJ1-2
d_gene: -
CDR3aa: CASSISGQWGYTF
CDR3nt: TGTGCCAGTAGTATAAGTGGGCAATGGGGCTACACCTTC

abundance: -
v_gene: TRBV11-2
j_gene: TRBJ2-5
d_gene: -
CDR3aa: CAYGQETQYF
CDR3nt: TGTGCCTACGGTCAAGAGACCCAGTACTTC

abundance: -
v_gene: TRBV7-6
j_gene: TRBJ2-3
d_gene: TRBD1
CDR3aa: CASSLTGDTQYF
CDR3nt: TGTGCCAGCAGCTTGACAGGGGATACGCAGTATTTT

abundance: -
v_gene: TRBV6-5
j_gene: TRBJ2-3
d_gene: TRBD1
CDR3aa: CASSYGQGWTDTQYF
CDR3nt: TGTGCCAGCAGTTACGGACAGGGGTGGACAGATACGCAGTATTTT

abundance: -
v_gene: TRBV20-1
j_gene: TRBJ1-5
d_gene: -
CDR3aa: CSAGGASPQHF
CDR3nt: TGCAGTGCTGGGGGGGCATCGCCCCAGCATTTT

abundance: -
v_gene: TRBV11-2
j_gene: TRBJ1-4
d_gene: TRBD1
CDR3aa: CASRPGTVGEKLFF
CDR3nt: TGTGCCAGCAGGCCCGGGACAGTCGGAGAAAAACTGTTTTTT

abundance: -
v_gene: TRBV6-6
j_gene: TRBJ2-1
d_gene: TRBD2
CDR3aa: CASRAAGGLNEQFF
CDR3nt: TGTGCCAGCAGGGCAGCGGGAGGGTTAAATGAGCAGTTCTTC

abundance: few
v_gene: TRBV4-2
j_gene: TRBJ1-2
d_gene: -
CDR3aa: CASSLDGVWGYTF
CDR3nt: TGTGCCAGCAGCCTCGACGGGGTCTGGGGCTACACCTTC

abundance: -
v_gene: TRBV6-5
j_gene: TRBJ1-5
d_gene: -
CDR3aa: CASSQGLGQPQHF
CDR3nt: TGTGCCAGCAGTCAGGGGTTGGGACAGCCCCAGCATTTT

abundance: -
v_gene: TRBV9
j_gene: TRBJ2-7
d_gene: -
CDR3aa: CASSVATGGYEQYF
CDR3nt: TGTGCCAGCAGCGTAGCTACAGGCGGGTACGAGCAGTACTTC

abundance: -
v_gene: TRBV27
j_gene: TRBJ1-3
d_gene: -
CDR3aa: CASSSNRRSGNTIYF
CDR3nt: TGTGCCAGCAGTTCAAACAGACGCTCTGGAAACACCATATATTTT

abundance: -
v_gene: TRBV30
j_gene: TRBJ1-2
d_gene: -
CDR3aa: CAWSVGASYTF
CDR3nt: TGTGCCTGGAGTGTTGGGGCCAGCTACACCTTC

abundance: -
v_gene: TRBV11-2
j_gene: TRBJ1-4
d_gene: -
CDR3aa: CASSLVGRLDEKLFF
CDR3nt: TGTGCCAGCAGCTTAGTCGGAAGGTTGGATGAAAAACTGTTTTTT

abundance: -
v_gene: TRBV10-1
j_gene: TRBJ2-7
d_gene: TRBD2
CDR3aa: CASSEQAGGPRREQYF
CDR3nt: TGCGCCAGCAGTGAACAAGCGGGAGGGCCGAGGAGGGAGCAGTACTTC

abundance: -
v_gene: TRBV10-3
j_gene: TRBJ2-7
d_gene: -
CDR3aa: CAISESVSAFYEQYF
CDR3nt: TGTGCCATCAGTGAGTCGGTCTCCGCTTTCTACGAGCAGTACTTC

abundance: -
v_gene: TRBV29-1
j_gene: TRBJ2-5
d_gene: -
CDR3aa: CSVGEGARTQYF
CDR3nt: TGCAGCGTTGGGGAGGGGGCGCGGACCCAGTACTTC

abundance: once
v_gene: TRBV5-6
j_gene: TRBJ1-1
d_gene: -
CDR3aa: CASSGVDTYGTEAFF
CDR3nt: TGTGCCAGCAGCGGCGTGGACACCTACGGCACTGAAGCTTTCTTT

abundance: -
v_gene: TRBV27
j_gene: TRBJ1-1
d_gene: TRBD1
CDR3aa: CASSSQLLGQGAPEAFF
CDR3nt: TGTGCCAGCAGTTCACAACTCCTCGGACAGGGGGCACCTGAAGCTTTCTTT

abundance: -
v_gene: TRBV9
j_gene: TRBJ2-1
d_gene: -
CDR3aa: CASSVRGGSDQNEQFF
CDR3nt: TGTGCCAGCAGCGTAAGGGGTGGGAGCGACCAGAATGAGCAGTTCTTC

abundance: once
v_gene: TRBV2
j_gene: TRBJ2-1
d_gene: -
CDR3aa: CASRRSSYNEQFF
CDR3nt: TGTGCCAGCCGCAGGAGCTCCTACAATGAGCAGTTCTTC

abundance: -
v_gene: TRBV9
j_gene: TRBJ2-7
d_gene: -
CDR3aa: CASSEDPRGEQYF
CDR3nt: TGTGCCAGCAGCGAGGACCCCAGGGGCGAGCAGTACTTC

abundance: -
v_gene: TRBV2
j_gene: TRBJ2-5
d_gene: -
CDR3aa: CASSEQGLGETQYF
CDR3nt: TGTGCCAGCAGTGAACAGGGACTCGGAGAGACCCAGTACTTC

abundance: -
v_gene: TRBV7-9
j_gene: TRBJ1-5
d_gene: TRBD1
CDR3aa: CASSPGPGQGSNQPQHF
CDR3nt: TGTGCCAGCAGCCCCGGACCGGGACAGGGTAGCAATCAGCCCCAGCATTTT

abundance: -
v_gene: TRBV5-4
j_gene: TRBJ2-3
d_gene: TRBD1
CDR3aa: CASSSWDRGNSDTQYF
CDR3nt: TGTGCCAGCAGCTCCTGGGACAGGGGGAATTCAGATACGCAGTATTTT

abundance: -
v_gene: TRBV2
j_gene: TRBJ1-1
d_gene: -
CDR3aa: CASSGDANTEAFF
CDR3nt: TGTGCCAGCAGTGGGGATGCGAACACTGAAGCTTTCTTT

abundance: -
v_gene: TRBV10-3
j_gene: TRBJ1-3
d_gene: TRBD1
CDR3aa: CAISGGQGSGNTIYF
CDR3nt: TGTGCCATCAGCGGCGGACAGGGCTCTGGAAACACCATATATTTT